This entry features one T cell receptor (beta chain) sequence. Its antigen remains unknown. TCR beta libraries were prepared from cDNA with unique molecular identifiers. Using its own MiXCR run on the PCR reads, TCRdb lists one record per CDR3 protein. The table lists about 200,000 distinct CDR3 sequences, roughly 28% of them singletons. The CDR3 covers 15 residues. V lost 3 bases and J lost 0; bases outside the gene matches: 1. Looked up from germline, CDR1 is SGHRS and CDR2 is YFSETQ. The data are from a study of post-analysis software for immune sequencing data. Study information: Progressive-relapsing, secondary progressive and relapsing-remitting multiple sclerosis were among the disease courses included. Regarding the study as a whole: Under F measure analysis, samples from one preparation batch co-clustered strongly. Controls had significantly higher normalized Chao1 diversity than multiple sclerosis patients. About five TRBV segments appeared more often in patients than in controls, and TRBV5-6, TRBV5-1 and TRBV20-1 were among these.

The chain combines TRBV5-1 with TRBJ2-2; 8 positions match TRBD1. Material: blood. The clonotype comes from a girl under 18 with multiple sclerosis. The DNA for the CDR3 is TGCGCCAGCAGCTACAGGGGGACGAACACCGGGGAGCTGTTTTTT. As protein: CASSYRGTNTGELFF.